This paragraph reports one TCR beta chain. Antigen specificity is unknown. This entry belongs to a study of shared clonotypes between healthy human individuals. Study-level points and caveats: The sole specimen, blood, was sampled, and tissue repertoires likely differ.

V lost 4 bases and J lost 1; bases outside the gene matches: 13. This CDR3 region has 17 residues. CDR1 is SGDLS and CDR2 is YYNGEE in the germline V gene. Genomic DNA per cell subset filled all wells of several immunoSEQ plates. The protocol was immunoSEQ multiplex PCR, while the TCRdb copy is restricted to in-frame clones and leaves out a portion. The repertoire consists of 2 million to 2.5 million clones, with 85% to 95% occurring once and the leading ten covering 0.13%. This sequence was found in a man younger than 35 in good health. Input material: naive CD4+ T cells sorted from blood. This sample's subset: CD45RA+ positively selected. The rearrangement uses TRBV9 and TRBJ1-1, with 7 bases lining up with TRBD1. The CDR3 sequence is CASSTQQGQPSNTEAFF. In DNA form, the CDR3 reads TGTGCCAGCAGCACCCAACAGGGACAGCCTTCGAACACTGAAGCTTTCTTT.